This T cell receptor beta chain was identified during a study of CDR3 diversity in severe acne (dated by TCRdb to between 2018 and 2021). Library method: PCR. For sequencing, an Illumina HiSeq 2000 was employed. TCRdb applied fastp at Q25 and MiXCR to the public reads, then kept only in-frame beta chains. Rows matching on CDR3 protein sequence are summarized as one entry with the most common DNA and genes. The sample contains 85,000 to 120,000 distinct CDR3 sequences, 51% of them found a single time. Around 12% of the sample lies in the top ten. V is cut back by 4 bases and J by 7 bases, with 6 bases in the junction unmatched. The cysteine opens and the phenylalanine closes a CDR3 of 14 amino acids. Only the CDR3 region is kept as DNA, spanning 42 bases read in frame from base 1. The germline V gene specifies MNHEY as CDR1 and SVGAGI as CDR2. This clonotype was picked up a small number of times. Its binding antigen is unknown. No much larger clone exists at a distance of one base, and base qualities are not known.

The sequence was collected from a male donor with acne. The sample consisted of blood. The sequence is built from TRBV6-5 and TRBJ2-7; 11 bases in between match TRBD2. The bases read TGTGCCAGCAGTTTAATTAGCGGGAGGGGGGAGCAGTACTTC. Translated, it reads CASSLISGRGEQYF.